The next 4 T cell receptor beta chains were all read from a single sample in a study of T cell responses to AZD1222 COVID-19 vaccine. Sequenced by immunoSEQ multiplex PCR; TCRdb stores in-frame clones only, minus some. This table has over 85,000 clones, approximately 90% appearing once. The sample was peripheral blood, taken on day 0 of AZD1222 vaccination. The receptor source for this set is an adult in good health.

This rearrangement joins TRBV5-1 to TRBJ2-5; D unresolved. V lost 1 base, J lost 5 bases, and 12 bases lay in between. The germline CDR1 and CDR2 sequences are SGHRS and YFSETQ. The CDR3 is 14 amino acids. CDR3 DNA: TGCGCCAGCAGCTTGTTTTTGCGAAGTGAGACCCAGTACTTC. Amino acids: CASSLFLRSETQYF.

The gene calls are TRBV7-2 and TRBJ2-7; tentatively, D is TRBD2 (6 bases). The ends were cut back, 1 base at V and 4 bases at J, with 8 bases in the middle. The CDR3 runs to 13 residues. From germline, CDR1 is SGHTA and CDR2 FQGNSA. The CDR3 loop reads CASSLGLEYEQYF. CDR3 sequence (DNA): TGTGCCAGCAGCTTAGGACTAGAATACGAGCAGTACTTC.

DNA of the CDR3: TGCAGTGCTAGGTCCGGGGCCTTTGGGTACTTC. This codes for CSARSGAFGYF. V is TRBV20-1 and J is TRBJ2-7, with D perhaps given as TRBD1 or TRBD2 (5 bases each). Germline-derived CDR1 and CDR2 are DFQATT and SNEGSKA (reference sequence). V was trimmed by 3 bases and J by 12 bases, leaving 15 bases between them. The CDR3 contains 11 residues.

This clone occurred a few times. The chain combines TRBV7-2 with TRBJ2-2; TRBD1 is a possible D gene (6 bases). The CDR3 spans 15 residues. Trimming cost V 3 bases and J 5 bases, with 13 bases left between them. Per the germline V gene, CDR1 is SGHTA and CDR2 is FQGNSA. In nucleotides, the CDR3 is TGTGCCAGCAGCTTTTCGTACAGGGAAACCGGGGAGCTGTTTTTT. Protein product: CASSFSYRETGELFF.